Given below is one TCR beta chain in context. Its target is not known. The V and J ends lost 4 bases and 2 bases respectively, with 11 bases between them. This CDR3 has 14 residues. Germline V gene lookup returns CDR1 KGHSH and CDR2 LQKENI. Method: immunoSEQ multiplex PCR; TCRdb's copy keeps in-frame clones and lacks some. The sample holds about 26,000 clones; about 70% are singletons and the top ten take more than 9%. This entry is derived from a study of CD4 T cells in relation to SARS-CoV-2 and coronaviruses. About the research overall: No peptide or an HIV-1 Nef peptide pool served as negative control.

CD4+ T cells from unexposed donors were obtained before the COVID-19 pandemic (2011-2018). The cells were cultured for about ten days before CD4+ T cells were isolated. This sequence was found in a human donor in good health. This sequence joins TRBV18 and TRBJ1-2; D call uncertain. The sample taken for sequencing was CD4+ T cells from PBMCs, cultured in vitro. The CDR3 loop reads CASSLPLENYGYTF. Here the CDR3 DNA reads TGTGCCAGCTCACTTCCCCTGGAAAACTATGGCTACACCTTC.